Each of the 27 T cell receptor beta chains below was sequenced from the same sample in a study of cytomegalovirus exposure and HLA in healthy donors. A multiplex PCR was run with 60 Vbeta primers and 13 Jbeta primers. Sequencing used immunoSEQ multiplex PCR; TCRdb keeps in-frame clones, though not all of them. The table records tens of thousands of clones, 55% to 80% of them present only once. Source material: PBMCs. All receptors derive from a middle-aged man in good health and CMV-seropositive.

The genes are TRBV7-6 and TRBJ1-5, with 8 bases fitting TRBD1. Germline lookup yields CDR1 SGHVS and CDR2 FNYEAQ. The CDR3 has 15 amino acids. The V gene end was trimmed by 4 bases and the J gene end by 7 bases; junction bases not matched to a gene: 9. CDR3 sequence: CASSSRQGLGQPQHF. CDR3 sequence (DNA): TGTGCCAGCAGCTCTCGACAGGGGCTAGGGCAGCCCCAGCATTTT.

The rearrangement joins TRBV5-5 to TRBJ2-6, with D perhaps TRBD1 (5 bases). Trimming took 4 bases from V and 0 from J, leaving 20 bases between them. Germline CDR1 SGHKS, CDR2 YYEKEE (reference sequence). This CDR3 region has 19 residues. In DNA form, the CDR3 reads TGTGCCAGCAGCACAAGGGGTCAGCAAGGAAACTCTGGGGCCAACGTCCTGACTTTC. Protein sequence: CASSTRGQQGNSGANVLTF.

CDR3 in amino acids: CASSPQMGLGGNTIYF. The CDR3 DNA reads as TGTGCCAGCAGCCCCCAGATGGGGCTGGGTGGAAACACCATATATTTT. The J gene is TRBJ1-3, the V gene TRBV9, with D maybe TRBD1 (5 bases). Germline lookup yields CDR1 SGDLS and CDR2 YYNGEE. V was cut by 4 bases and J by 3 bases, with 17 bases left in between. The length of the CDR3 is 16 residues.

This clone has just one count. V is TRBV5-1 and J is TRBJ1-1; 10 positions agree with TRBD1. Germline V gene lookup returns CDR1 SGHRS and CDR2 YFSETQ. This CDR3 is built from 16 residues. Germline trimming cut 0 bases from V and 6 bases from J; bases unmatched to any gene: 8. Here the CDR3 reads CASSLGGTGDGAEAFF. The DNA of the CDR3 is TGCGCCAGCAGCTTGGGGGGGACAGGGGACGGGGCTGAAGCTTTCTTT. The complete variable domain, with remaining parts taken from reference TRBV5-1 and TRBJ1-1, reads KAGVTQTPRYLIKTRGQQVTLSCSPISGHRSVSWYQQTPGQGLQFLFEYFSETQRNKGNFPGRFSGRQFSNSRSEMNVSTLELGDSALYLCASSLGGTGDGAEAFFGQGTRLTVV.

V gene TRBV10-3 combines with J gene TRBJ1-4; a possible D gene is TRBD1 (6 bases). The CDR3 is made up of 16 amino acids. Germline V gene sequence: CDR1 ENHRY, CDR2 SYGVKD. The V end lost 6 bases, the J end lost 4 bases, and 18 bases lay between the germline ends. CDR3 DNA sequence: TGTGCCATCAGCTCCAACAGGGTAGGCGGTAATGAAAAACTGTTTTTT. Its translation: CAISSNRVGGNEKLFF.

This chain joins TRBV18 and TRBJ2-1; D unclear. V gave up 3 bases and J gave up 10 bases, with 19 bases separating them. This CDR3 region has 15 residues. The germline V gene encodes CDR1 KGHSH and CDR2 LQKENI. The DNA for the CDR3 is TGTGCCAGCTCACCCCGAGGCGAGGCCTTAATGGAGCAGTTCTTC. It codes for CASSPRGEALMEQFF. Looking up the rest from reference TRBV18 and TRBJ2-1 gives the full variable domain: NAGVMQNPRHLVRRRGQEARLRCSPMKGHSHVYWYRQLPEEGLKFMVYLQKENIIDESGMPKERFSAEFPKEGPSILRIQQVVRGDSAAYFCASSPRGEALMEQFFGPGTRLTVL.

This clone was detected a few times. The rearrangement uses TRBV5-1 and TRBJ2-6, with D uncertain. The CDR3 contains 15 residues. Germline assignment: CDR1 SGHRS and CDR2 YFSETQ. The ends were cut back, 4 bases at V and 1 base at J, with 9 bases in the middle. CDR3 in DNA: TGCGCCAGCAGCCAACTACCTTCTGGGGCCAACGTCCTGACTTTC. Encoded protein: CASSQLPSGANVLTF.

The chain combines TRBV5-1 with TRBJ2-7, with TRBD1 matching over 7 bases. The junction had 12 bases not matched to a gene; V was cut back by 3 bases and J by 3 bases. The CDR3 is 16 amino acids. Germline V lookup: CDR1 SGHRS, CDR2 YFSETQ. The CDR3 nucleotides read TGCGCCAGCAGCTCTGGGACAGCCCTAGGGGTCTACGAGCAGTACTTC. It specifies CASSSGTALGVYEQYF.

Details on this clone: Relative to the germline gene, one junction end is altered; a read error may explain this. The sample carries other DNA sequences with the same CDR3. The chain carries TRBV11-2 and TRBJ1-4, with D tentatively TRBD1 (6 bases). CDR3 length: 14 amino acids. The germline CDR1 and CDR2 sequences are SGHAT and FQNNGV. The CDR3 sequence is CASSWTDNNEKLFF. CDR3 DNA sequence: TGCGCCAGCAGCTGGACAGATAATAATGAAAAACTGTTTTTT.

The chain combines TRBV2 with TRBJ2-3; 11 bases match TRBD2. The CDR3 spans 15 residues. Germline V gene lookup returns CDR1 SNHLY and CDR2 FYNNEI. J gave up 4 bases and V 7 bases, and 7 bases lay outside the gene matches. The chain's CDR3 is CASKVLAGVSDTQYF. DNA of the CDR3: TGTGCCAGCAAAGTACTAGCGGGAGTTTCAGATACGCAGTATTTT. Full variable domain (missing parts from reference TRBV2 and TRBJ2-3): EPEVTQTPSHQVTQMGQEVILRCVPISNHLYFYWYRQILGQKVEFLVSFYNNEISEKSEIFDDQFSVERPDGSNFTLKIRSTKLEDSAMYFCASKVLAGVSDTQYFGPGTRLTVL.

The CDR3 nucleotides read TGCAGCGTTCAAGGACAGGGTGGAGGTCAGCCCCAGCATTTT. Protein: CSVQGQGGGQPQHF. The gene calls are TRBV29-1 and TRBJ1-5; 8 bases are shared with TRBD1. This CDR3 is 14 amino acids long. J gave up 6 bases and V 5 bases, and 9 bases lay outside the gene matches. Germline CDR1 SQVTM, CDR2 ANQGSEA.

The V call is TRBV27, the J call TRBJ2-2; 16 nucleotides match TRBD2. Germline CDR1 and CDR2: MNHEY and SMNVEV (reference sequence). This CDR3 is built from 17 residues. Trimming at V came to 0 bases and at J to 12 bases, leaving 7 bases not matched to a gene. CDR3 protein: CASSLSGLAGGVGQLFF. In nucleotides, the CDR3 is TGTGCCAGCAGTTTATCGGGACTAGCGGGAGGGGTTGGGCAGCTGTTTTTT.

The DNA of the CDR3 is TGCAGCGTTGAAGACCTTTCAGGGGGAGGGAACACTGAAGCTTTCTTT. Its protein product is CSVEDLSGGGNTEAFF. The chain has TRBV29-1 and TRBJ1-1; 7 bases align to TRBD1. CDR1 is SQVTM, CDR2 ANQGSEA, per germline. V shed 0 bases and J 1 base; nucleotides not matched to a gene: 8. The CDR3 spans 16 residues.

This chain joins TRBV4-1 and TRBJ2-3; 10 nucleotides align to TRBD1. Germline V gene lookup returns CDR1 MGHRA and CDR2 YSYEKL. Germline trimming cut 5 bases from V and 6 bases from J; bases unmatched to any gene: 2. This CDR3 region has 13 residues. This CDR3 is CASSLGQGDTQYF. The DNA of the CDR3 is TGCGCCAGCAGCTTGGGACAGGGGGATACGCAGTATTTT.

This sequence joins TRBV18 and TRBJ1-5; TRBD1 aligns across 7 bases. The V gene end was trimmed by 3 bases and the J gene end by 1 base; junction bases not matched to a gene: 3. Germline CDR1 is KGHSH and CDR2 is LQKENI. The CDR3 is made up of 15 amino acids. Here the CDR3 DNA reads TGTGCCAGCTCACCGCAGGGGGTCAGCAATCAGCCCCAGCATTTT. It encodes CASSPQGVSNQPQHF.

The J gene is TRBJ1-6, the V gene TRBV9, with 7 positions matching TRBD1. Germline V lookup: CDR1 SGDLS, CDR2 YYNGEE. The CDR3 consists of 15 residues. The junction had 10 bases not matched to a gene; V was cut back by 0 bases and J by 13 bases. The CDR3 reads CASSVEVGGATPLHF. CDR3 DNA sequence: TGTGCCAGCAGCGTAGAGGTAGGGGGCGCTACCCCCCTCCACTTT.

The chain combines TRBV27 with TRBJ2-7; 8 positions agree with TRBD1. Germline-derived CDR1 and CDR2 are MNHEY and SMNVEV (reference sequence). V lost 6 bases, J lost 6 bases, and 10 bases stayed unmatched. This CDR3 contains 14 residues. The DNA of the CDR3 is TGTGCCAGCAGCACAGGGGGTGGGTGGATCGAGCAGTACTTC. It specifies CASSTGGGWIEQYF.

This chain's CDR3 is CASSSGAGYNEQFF. The CDR3 DNA follows: TGCGCCAGCAGCTCAGGGGCCGGTTACAATGAGCAGTTCTTC. This chain connects TRBV5-1 to TRBJ2-1; D perhaps matches TRBD1 (6 bases). CDR1 is SGHRS, CDR2 YFSETQ, per germline. The CDR3 covers 14 residues. Trimming pared 3 bases from V and 4 bases from J, leaving 11 bases between. Full variable domain (remainder filled in from reference TRBV5-1 and TRBJ2-1): KAGVTQTPRYLIKTRGQQVTLSCSPISGHRSVSWYQQTPGQGLQFLFEYFSETQRNKGNFPGRFSGRQFSNSRSEMNVSTLELGDSALYLCASSSGAGYNEQFFGPGTRLTVL.

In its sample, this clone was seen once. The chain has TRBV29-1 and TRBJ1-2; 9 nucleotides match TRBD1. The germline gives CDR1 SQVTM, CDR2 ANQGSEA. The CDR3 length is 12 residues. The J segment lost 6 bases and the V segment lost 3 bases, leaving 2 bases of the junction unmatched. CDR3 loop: CSVDRTGDGYTF. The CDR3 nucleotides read TGCAGCGTTGACAGGACAGGGGATGGCTACACCTTC.

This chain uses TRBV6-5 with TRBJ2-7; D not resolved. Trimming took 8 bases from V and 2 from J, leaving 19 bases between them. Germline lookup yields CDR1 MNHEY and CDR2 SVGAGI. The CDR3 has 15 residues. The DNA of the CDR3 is TGTGCCAGCCACCGTCGAGTCGACGGAGCCTACGAGCAGTACTTC. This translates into CASHRRVDGAYEQYF.

The DNA for the CDR3 is TGTGCCAGCAGCTTGAACCTAGCGGGAGCCTACGAGCAGTACTTC. Its protein is CASSLNLAGAYEQYF. The chain has TRBV5-6 and TRBJ2-7; 10 nucleotides align to TRBD2. The CDR3 has 15 amino acids. V lost 1 base, J lost 2 bases, and 3 bases stayed unmatched. Per germline, CDR1 SGHDT and CDR2 YYEEEE. The full variable domain, in which reference TRBV5-6 and TRBJ2-7 provide the parts outside the CDR3, is DAGVTQSPTHLIKTRGQQVTLRCSPKSGHDTVSWYQQALGQGPQFIFQYYEEEERQRGNFPDRFSGHQFPNYSSELNVNALLLGDSALYLCASSLNLAGAYEQYFGPGTRLTVT.

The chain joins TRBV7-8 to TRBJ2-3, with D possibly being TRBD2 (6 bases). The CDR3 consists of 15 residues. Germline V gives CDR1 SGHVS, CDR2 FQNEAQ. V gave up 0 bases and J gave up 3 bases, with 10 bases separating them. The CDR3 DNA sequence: TGTGCCAGCAGCTTAGCGCACAGCGGGACAGATACGCAGTATTTT. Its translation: CASSLAHSGTDTQYF.

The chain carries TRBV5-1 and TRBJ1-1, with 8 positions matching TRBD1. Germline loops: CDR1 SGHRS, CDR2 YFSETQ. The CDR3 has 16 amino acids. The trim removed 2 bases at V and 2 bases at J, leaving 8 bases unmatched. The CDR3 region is CASSLYGQGGNTEAFF. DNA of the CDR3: TGCGCCAGCAGCTTATACGGACAGGGTGGAAACACTGAAGCTTTCTTT.

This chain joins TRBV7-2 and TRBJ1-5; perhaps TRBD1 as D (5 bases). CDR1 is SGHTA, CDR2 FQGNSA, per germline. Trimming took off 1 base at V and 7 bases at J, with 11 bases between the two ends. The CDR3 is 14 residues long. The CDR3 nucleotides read TGTGCCAGCAGCTTAGGCAGCGCAGGGCAGCCCCAGCATTTT. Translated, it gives CASSLGSAGQPQHF.

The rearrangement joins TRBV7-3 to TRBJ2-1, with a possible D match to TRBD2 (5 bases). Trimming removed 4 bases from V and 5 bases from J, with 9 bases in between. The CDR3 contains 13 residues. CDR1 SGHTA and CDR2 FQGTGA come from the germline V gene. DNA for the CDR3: TGTGCCAGCAGCTCCCCCGGGGACAATGAGCAGTTCTTC. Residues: CASSSPGDNEQFF.

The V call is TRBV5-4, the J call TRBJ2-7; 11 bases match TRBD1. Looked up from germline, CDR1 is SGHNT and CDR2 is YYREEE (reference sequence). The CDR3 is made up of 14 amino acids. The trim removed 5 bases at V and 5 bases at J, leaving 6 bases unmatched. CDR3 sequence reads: CASSPGQGAHEQYF. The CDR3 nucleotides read TGTGCCAGCAGTCCCGGACAGGGGGCCCACGAGCAGTACTTC.

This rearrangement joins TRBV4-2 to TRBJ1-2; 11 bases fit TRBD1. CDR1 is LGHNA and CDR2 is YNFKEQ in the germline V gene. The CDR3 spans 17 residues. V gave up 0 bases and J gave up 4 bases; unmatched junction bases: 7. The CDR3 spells CASSQEGGQGEPYGYTF. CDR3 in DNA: TGTGCCAGCAGCCAAGAGGGGGGACAGGGGGAACCCTATGGCTACACCTTC.